This T cell receptor (beta chain) was documented in a study of blood T cell repertoires in COVID-19. Whole-study context: Researchers got acute and convalescent COVID-19 samples from the United States, Italy and Spain.

The ends were cut back, 2 bases at V and 6 bases at J, with 23 bases in the middle. Germline CDR1 reads MGHDK; CDR2 reads SYGVNS. The CDR3 covers 17 residues. Researchers sorted participants into cohorts using their self-reported clinical history. Cohort 3 recovery required two negative PCRs, clearance, or symptom resolution. Per the authors' pipeline: Estimates of nucleated cell counts were drawn from the amplification of reference gene primers. Using immunoSEQ multiplex PCR, the repertoire was profiled, and TCRdb retains in-frame clones only, with some absent. The V and J calls and clone size were taken over from that table, and D and trimming were inferred from the DNA. The table lists about 270,000 clones, around 89% of them singletons, with over 2% in the top ten.

This clonotype was obtained from a woman between 18 and 30 years old who had recovered from COVID-19. V is TRBV25-1 and J is TRBJ2-7; D remains ambiguous. The sample consisted of PBMCs or T cells enriched from blood (not recorded which). The DNA of the CDR3 is TGTGCCAGCAGTGAACCGTGTTGCCTCCTGCCGGGTGGCGAGCAGTACTTC. As protein: CASSEPCCLLPGGEQYF.